This TCR beta chain was documented in a study of radiotherapy plus CTLA-4 blockade in lung cancer. TCRdb's copy holds only in-frame clones and misses some; the assay was immunoSEQ multiplex PCR. The table includes tens of thousands of clones, around 87% detected once. Germline CDR1 reads GTSNPN; CDR2 reads SVGIG (reference sequence). The CDR3 consists of 13 residues. Between the trimmed V and J ends, which lost 3 bases and 0 bases, there was a span of 6 bases. The chain recombines TRBV30 with TRBJ1-5; no definite D call. This TCR derives from a human donor with non-small cell lung cancer who had a partial response to radiotherapy plus ipilimumab. Sample: peripheral blood, taken from a patient treated with radiotherapy plus ipilimumab. The CDR3 loop is CAWSRYSNQPQHF. As DNA, the CDR3 is TGTGCCTGGAGCAGATATAGCAATCAGCCCCAGCATTTT. Complete variable domain (other parts from reference TRBV30 and TRBJ1-5): SQTIHQWPATLVQPVGSPLSLECTVEGTSNPNLYWYRQAAGRGLQLLFYSVGIGQISSEVPQNLSASRPQDRQFILSSKKLLLSDSGFYLCAWSRYSNQPQHFGDGTRLSIL.